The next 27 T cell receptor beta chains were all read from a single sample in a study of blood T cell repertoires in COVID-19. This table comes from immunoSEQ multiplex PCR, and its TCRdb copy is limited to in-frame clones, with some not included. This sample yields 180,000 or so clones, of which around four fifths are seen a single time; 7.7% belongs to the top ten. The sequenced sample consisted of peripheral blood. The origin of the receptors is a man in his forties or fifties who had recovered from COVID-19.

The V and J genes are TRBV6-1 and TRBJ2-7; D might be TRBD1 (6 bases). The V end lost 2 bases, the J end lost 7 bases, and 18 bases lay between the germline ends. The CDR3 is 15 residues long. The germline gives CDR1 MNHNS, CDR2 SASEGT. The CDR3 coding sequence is TGTGCCAGCAGTGAAAGGGTAAAGGGGGTCGGAGAGCAGTACTTC. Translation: CASSERVKGVGEQYF.

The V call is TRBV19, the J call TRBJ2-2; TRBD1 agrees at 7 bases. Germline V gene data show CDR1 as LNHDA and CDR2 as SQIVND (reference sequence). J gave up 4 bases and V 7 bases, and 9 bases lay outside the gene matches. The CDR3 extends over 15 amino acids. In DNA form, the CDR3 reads TGTGCCAGTACCCCGACAGGGCTGAGCACCGGGGAGCTGTTTTTT. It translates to CASTPTGLSTGELFF.

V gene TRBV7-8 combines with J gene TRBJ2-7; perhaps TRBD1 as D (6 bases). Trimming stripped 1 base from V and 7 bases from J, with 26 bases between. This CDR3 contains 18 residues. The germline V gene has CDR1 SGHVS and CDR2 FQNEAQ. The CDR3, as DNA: TGTGCCAGCAGCTTAGAGTTGCTGGGGACACAAGCACCACGGGAGCAGTACTTC. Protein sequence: CASSLELLGTQAPREQYF.

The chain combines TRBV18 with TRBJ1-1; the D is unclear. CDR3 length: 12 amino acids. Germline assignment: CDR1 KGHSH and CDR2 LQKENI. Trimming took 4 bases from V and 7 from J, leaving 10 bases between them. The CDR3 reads CASSQESNEAFF. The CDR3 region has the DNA TGTGCCAGCTCACAGGAGTCCAATGAAGCTTTCTTT.

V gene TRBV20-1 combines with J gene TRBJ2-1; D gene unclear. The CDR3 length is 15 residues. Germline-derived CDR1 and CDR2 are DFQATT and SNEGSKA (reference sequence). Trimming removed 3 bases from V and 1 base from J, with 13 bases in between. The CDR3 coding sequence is TGCAGTGCTAGTGCAGGTATAAGTTCCTACAATGAGCAGTTCTTC. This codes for CSASAGISSYNEQFF.

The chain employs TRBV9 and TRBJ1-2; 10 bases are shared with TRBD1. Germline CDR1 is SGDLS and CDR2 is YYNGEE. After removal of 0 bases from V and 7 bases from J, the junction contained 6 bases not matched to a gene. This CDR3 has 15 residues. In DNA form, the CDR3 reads TGTGCCAGCAGCGTAGAGGGGACAGGGGATGGTGGCTACACCTTC. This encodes CASSVEGTGDGGYTF.

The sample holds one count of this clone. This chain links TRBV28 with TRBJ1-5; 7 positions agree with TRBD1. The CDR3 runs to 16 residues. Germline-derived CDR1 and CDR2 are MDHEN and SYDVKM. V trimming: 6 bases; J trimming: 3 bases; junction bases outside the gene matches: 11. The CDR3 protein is CASSHSSTGNNQPQHF. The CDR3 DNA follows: TGTGCCAGCAGCCACTCTTCGACAGGGAACAATCAGCCCCAGCATTTT.

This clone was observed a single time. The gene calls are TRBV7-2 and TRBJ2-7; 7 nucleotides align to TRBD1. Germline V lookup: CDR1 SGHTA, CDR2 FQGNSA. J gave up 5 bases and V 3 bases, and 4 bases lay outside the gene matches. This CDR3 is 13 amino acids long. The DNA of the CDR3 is TGTGCCAGCAGCTTTGACAGGGCCAACGAGCAGTACTTC. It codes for CASSFDRANEQYF.

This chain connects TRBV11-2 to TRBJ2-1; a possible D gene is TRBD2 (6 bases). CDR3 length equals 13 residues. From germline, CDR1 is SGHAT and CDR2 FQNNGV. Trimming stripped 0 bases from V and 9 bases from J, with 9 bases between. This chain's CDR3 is CASSLDRESEQFF. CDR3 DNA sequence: TGTGCCAGCAGCTTAGATCGGGAGAGTGAGCAGTTCTTC.

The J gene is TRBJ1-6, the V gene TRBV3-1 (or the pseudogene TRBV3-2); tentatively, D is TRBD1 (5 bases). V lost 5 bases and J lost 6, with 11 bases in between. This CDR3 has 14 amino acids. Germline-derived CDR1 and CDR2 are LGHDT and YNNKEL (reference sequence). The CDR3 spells CASSYGTPNSPLHF. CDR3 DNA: TGTGCCAGCAGCTACGGGACTCCTAATTCACCCCTCCACTTT.

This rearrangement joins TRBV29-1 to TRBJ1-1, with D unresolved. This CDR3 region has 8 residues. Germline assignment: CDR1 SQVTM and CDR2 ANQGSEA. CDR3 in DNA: TGCAGAGCAAATGAGGCTTTCTTT. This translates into CRANEAFF.

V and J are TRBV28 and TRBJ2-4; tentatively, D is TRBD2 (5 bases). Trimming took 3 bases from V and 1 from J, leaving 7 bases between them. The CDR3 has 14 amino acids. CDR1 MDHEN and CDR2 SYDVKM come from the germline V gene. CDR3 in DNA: TGTGCCAGCAGTTTGTGGAGGGCCAAAAACATTCAGTACTTC. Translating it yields CASSLWRAKNIQYF. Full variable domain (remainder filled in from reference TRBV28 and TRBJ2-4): DVKVTQSSRYLVKRTGEKVFLECVQDMDHENMFWYRQDPGLGLRLIYFSYDVKMKEKGDIPEGYSVSREKKERFSLILESASTNQTSMYLCASSLWRAKNIQYFGAGTRLSVL.

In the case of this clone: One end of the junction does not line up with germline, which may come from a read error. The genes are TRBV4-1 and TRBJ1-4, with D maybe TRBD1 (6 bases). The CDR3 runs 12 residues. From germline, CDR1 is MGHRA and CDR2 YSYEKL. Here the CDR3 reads CASSQGSGTHHF. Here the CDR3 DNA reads TGCGCCAGCAGCCAAGGGTCCGGGACACATCATTTT.

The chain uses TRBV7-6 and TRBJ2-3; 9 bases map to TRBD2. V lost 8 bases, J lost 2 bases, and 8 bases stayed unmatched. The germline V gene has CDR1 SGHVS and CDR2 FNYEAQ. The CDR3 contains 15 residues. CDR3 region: CASAKAGGLTDTQYF. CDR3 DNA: TGTGCCAGCGCCAAAGCGGGAGGTCTCACAGATACGCAGTATTTT.

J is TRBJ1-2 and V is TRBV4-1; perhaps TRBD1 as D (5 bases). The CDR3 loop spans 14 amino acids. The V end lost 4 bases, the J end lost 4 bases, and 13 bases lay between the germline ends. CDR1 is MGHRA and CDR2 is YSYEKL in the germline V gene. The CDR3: CASSPLGRGYGYTF. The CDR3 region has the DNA TGCGCCAGCAGCCCGCTGGGGCGCGGCTATGGCTACACCTTC.

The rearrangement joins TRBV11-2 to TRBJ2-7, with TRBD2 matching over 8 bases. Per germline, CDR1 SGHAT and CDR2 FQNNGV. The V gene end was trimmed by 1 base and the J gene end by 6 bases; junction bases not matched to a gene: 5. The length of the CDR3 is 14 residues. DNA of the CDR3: TGTGCCAGCAGCTTAGCGGGAGGGTTTGTCGAGCAGTACTTC. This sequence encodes CASSLAGGFVEQYF.

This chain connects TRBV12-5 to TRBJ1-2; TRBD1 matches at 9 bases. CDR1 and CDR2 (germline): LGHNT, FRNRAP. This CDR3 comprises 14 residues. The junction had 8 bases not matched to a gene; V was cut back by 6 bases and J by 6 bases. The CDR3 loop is CASGPGQGGDGYTF. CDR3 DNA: TGTGCTAGTGGACCGGGACAGGGCGGCGATGGCTACACCTTC.

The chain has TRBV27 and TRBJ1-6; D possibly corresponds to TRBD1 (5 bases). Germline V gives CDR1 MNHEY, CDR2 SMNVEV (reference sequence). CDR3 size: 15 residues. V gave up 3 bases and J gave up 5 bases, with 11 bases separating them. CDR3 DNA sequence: TGTGCCAGCAGTTTCGGTCGCAGGGATAATTCACCCCTCCACTTT. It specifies CASSFGRRDNSPLHF.

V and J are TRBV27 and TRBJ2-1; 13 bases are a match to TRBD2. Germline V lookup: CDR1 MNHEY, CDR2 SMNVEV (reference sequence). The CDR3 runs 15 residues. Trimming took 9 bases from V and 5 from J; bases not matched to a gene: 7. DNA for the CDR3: TGTGCCAGTGTACCCGGGACTAGCGGGAACAATGAGCAGTTCTTC. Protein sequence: CASVPGTSGNNEQFF.

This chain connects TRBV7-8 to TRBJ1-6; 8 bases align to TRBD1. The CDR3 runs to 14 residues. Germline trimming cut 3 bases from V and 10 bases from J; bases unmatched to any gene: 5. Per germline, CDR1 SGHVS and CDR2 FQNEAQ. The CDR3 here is CASSFGQGRSPLHF. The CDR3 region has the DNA TGTGCCAGCAGCTTCGGACAGGGTCGATCACCCCTCCACTTT.

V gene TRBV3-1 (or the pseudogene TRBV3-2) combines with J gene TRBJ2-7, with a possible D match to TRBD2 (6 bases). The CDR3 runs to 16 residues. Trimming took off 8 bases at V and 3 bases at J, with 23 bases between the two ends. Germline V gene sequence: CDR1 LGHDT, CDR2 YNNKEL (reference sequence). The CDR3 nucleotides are TGTGCCAGCGGGGCTAGCGACTGGGGCCCGTACTACGAGCAGTACTTC. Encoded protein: CASGASDWGPYYEQYF.

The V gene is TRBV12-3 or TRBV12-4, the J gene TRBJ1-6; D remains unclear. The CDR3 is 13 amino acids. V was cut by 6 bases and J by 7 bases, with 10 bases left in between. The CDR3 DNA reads TGTGCCAGCAGCCTAGATTGGAATTCACCCCTCCACTTT. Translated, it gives CASSLDWNSPLHF.

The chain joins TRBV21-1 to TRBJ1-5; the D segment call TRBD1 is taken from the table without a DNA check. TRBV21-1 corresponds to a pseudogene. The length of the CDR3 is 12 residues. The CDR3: CASSRGGQPQHF. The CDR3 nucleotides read TGTGCCAGCAGCAGAGGGGGACAGCCCCAGCATTTT.

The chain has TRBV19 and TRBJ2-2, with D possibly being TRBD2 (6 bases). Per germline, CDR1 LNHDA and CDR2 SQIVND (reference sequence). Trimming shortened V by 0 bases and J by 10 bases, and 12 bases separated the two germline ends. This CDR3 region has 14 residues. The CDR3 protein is CASSIEGGSLELFF. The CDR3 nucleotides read TGTGCCAGTAGTATAGAGGGAGGCTCCCTGGAGCTGTTTTTT.

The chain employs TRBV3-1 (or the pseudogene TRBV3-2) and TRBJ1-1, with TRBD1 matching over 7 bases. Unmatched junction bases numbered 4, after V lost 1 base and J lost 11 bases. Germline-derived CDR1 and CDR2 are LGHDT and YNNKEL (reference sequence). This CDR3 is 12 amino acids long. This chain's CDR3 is CASSQGQGEAFF. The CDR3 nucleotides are TGTGCCAGCAGCCAAGGGCAGGGGGAGGCTTTCTTT.

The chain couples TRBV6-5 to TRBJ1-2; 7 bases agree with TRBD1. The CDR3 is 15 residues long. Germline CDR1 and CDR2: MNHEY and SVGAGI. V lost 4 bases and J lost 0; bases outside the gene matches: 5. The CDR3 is CASSWGTDPNYGYTF. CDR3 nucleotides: TGTGCCAGCAGTTGGGGGACAGACCCTAACTATGGCTACACCTTC.

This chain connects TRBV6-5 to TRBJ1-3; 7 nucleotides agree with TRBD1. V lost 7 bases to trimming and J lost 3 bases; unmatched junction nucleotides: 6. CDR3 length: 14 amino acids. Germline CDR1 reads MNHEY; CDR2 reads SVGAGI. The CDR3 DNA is TGTGCCAGCACCCAAGGGGGCTTTGGAAACACCATATATTTT. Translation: CASTQGGFGNTIYF.